The rows below give T cell receptor beta chains drawn from one sample of a study of blood T cell repertoires in COVID-19. Profiling relied on immunoSEQ multiplex PCR, and the TCRdb table lists in-frame clones only, not all of them. Found here are approximately 450,000 clones, roughly 87% of them singletons; the top ten hold over 1.5%. The sample taken for sequencing was PBMCs or T cells enriched from blood (not recorded which). These receptors all come from a woman between 18 and 30 years old with acute COVID-19. Both conserved end residues are part of each CDR3. The D gene is left open where the match is weak. Rows give clone size only sometimes, using once, few, many, or a class for an expanded clone.

D gene | clone size | J gene | V gene | CDR3 protein | CDR3 DNA
TRBD1 | . | TRBJ1-4 | TRBV3-1/TRBV3-2 | CASSRVTGAIEKLFF | TGTGCCAGCAGCCGGGTGACAGGGGCCATTGAAAAACTGTTTTTT
TRBD1 | . | TRBJ1-2 | TRBV18 | CASSLRQGQDYGYTF | TGTGCCAGCTCACTCAGACAGGGCCAGGACTATGGCTACACCTTC
TRBD1 | . | TRBJ2-7 | TRBV7-9 | CASSPLRTGNEQYF | TGTGCCAGCAGCCCCCTCCGGACAGGCAACGAGCAGTACTTC
. | . | TRBJ2-7 | TRBV21-1 | CASSNSGQYSYEQYF | TGTGCCAGCAGCAACTCGGGACAGTACTCCTACGAGCAGTACTTC
. | . | TRBJ1-2 | TRBV28 | CASSLRVLGYTF | TGTGCCAGCAGTTTGAGGGTGTTGGGCTACACCTTC
. | . | TRBJ2-7 | TRBV18 | CASSLQGGGIPSYEQYF | TGTGCCAGCTCATTACAGGGAGGGGGGATACCGTCCTACGAGCAGTACTTC
TRBD1 | once | TRBJ2-5 | TRBV18 | CASSLTGGLGTQYF | TGTGCCAGCTCCCTGACAGGGGGCCTAGGGACCCAGTACTTC
. | once | TRBJ2-7 | TRBV20-1 | CSASRVRRLEQYF | TGCAGTGCTAGTCGAGTCAGACGACTCGAGCAGTACTTC
TRBD2 | . | TRBJ2-7 | TRBV6-5 | CASSYSIVGSGYEQYF | TGTGCCAGCAGTTACTCGATCGTCGGTAGCGGGTACGAGCAGTACTTC
TRBD1 | . | TRBJ1-2 | TRBV19 | CASSMGEWDRVNYGYTF | TGTGCCAGTAGTATGGGCGAGTGGGACAGGGTTAACTATGGCTACACCTTC
. | . | TRBJ1-1 | TRBV5-4 | CASSKRGGTTEAFF | TGTGCCAGCAGCAAACGAGGCGGTACCACTGAAGCTTTCTTT
. | . | TRBJ2-1 | TRBV11-2 | CASSPMLGLYEQFF | TGTGCCAGCAGCCCCATGCTGGGCCTCTATGAGCAGTTCTTC
TRBD1 | . | TRBJ1-2 | TRBV7-2 | CASRYRGSGGYTF | TGTGCCAGCAGATACAGGGGCTCGGGTGGCTACACCTTC
. | . | TRBJ2-1 | TRBV7-8 | CASSFRGEQFF | TGTGCCAGCAGCTTTCGGGGTGAGCAGTTCTTC
. | . | TRBJ2-1 | TRBV6-2/TRBV6-3 | CASSYSTSAYNEQFF | TGTGCCAGCAGTTACTCGACTAGTGCCTACAATGAGCAGTTCTTC
. | few | TRBJ1-6 | TRBV27 | CASRPAGEFSPLHF | TGTGCCAGCCGACCGGCAGGGGAGTTTTCACCCCTCCACTTT
TRBD2 | . | TRBJ2-2 | TRBV15 | CATRHITSGSTAGELFF | TGTGCCACCAGACATATCACTAGCGGGAGTACGGCCGGGGAGCTGTTTTTT
TRBD2 | few | TRBJ2-3 | TRBV7-2 | CASSPTLADTDTQYF | TGTGCCAGCAGCCCAACACTAGCGGATACAGATACGCAGTATTTT
. | . | TRBJ2-3 | TRBV27 | CASSLWGRFTDTQYF | TGTGCCAGCAGTTTATGGGGGCGATTCACAGATACGCAGTATTTT
. | . | TRBJ2-5 | TRBV27 | CASSRSPTRETQYF | TGTGCCAGCAGTCGGTCCCCCACCCGAGAGACCCAGTACTTC
TRBD1 | few | TRBJ2-7 | TRBV28 | CASSNRQGDSYEQYF | TGTGCCAGCAGTAATCGACAGGGGGACTCCTACGAGCAGTACTTC
. | once | TRBJ1-5 | TRBV7-2 | CASSLVGTGGSNQPQHF | TGTGCCAGCAGCTTAGTAGGCACAGGTGGGAGCAATCAGCCCCAGCATTTT
. | . | TRBJ1-2 | TRBV19 | CASSTSGAANYGYTF | TGTGCCAGTAGTACTTCAGGGGCGGCTAACTATGGCTACACCTTC
. | few | TRBJ1-6 | TRBV7-9 | CASSHGLQDSPLHF | TGTGCCAGCAGCCACGGGCTACAGGACTCACCCCTCCACTTT
. | few | TRBJ1-1 | TRBV30 | CAWEQGREAFF | TGTGCCTGGGAACAGGGTCGGGAAGCTTTCTTT
TRBD2 | . | TRBJ2-1 | TRBV5-8 | CASSLSGGADEQFF | TGTGCCAGCAGCCTTAGCGGGGGGGCAGATGAGCAGTTCTTC
TRBD2 | . | TRBJ2-1 | TRBV7-8 | CASSSRLAGGHNEQFF | TGTGCCAGCAGCTCCCGACTAGCGGGAGGTCACAATGAGCAGTTCTTC
. | . | TRBJ1-2 | TRBV11-2 | CASSLTTVYYGYTF | TGTGCCAGCAGCCTTACGACAGTTTACTATGGCTACACCTTC
TRBD2 | . | TRBJ2-1 | TRBV19 | CASRLAGDNEQFF | TGTGCCAGTCGACTAGCGGGGGACAATGAGCAGTTCTTC
. | . | TRBJ2-7 | TRBV5-1 | CASTGISSYEQYF | TGCGCCAGCACCGGGATTAGCTCCTACGAGCAGTACTTC
TRBD1 | . | TRBJ1-5 | TRBV7-8 | CASSLRQGQPQHF | TGTGCCAGCAGCCTACGACAGGGCCAGCCCCAGCATTTT
. | once | TRBJ1-1 | TRBV2 | CASRIDKTEAFF | TGTGCCAGCAGAATCGACAAAACTGAAGCTTTCTTT
. | . | TRBJ1-1 | TRBV6-2/TRBV6-3 | CASSYGGAEAFF | TGTGCCAGCAGTTATGGGGGGGCTGAAGCTTTCTTT
. | once | TRBJ1-2 | TRBV6-5 | CASRDRDQGGYTF | TGTGCCAGCAGGGATCGGGACCAGGGGGGCTACACCTTC
. | few | TRBJ1-2 | TRBV2 | CASNLGGYGYTF | TGTGCCAGCAACTTGGGAGGGTATGGCTACACCTTC
. | once | TRBJ1-6 | TRBV24-1 | CATSDSVGEGLNSPLHF | TGTGCCACCAGTGATTCTGTGGGGGAGGGTCTAAATTCACCCCTCCACTTT
TRBD2 | once | TRBJ2-1 | TRBV7-9 | CASSLGPSGRLNEQFF | TGTGCCAGCAGCTTAGGCCCTAGCGGGAGGCTAAATGAGCAGTTCTTC
TRBD1 | few | TRBJ1-1 | TRBV2 | CASSPGGRNTEAFF | TGTGCCAGCAGTCCAGGGGGCAGGAACACTGAAGCTTTCTTT
TRBD1 | . | TRBJ1-2 | TRBV7-6 | CASSLTGTGAVENYGYTF | TGTGCCAGCAGCTTAACCGGGACAGGGGCAGTCGAAAACTATGGCTACACCTTC
TRBD2 | . | TRBJ2-7 | TRBV5-5 | CASSPQTSGSPYEQYF | TGTGCCAGCAGCCCCCAAACTAGCGGGAGTCCGTACGAGCAGTACTTC
TRBD2 | . | TRBJ2-1 | TRBV3-1/TRBV3-2 | CASSQDLASGRARFTIF | TGTGCCAGCAGCCAAGATCTCGCTAGCGGGAGGGCCAGATTTACAATCTTC
. | . | TRBJ1-1 | TRBV3-1/TRBV3-2 | CASSPTPGNTEAFF | TGTGCCAGCAGCCCCACCCCAGGGAACACTGAAGCTTTCTTT
. | medium-sized | TRBJ1-1 | TRBV13 | CASSSGMREAFF | TGTGCCAGCAGCTCAGGGATGAGGGAAGCTTTCTTT